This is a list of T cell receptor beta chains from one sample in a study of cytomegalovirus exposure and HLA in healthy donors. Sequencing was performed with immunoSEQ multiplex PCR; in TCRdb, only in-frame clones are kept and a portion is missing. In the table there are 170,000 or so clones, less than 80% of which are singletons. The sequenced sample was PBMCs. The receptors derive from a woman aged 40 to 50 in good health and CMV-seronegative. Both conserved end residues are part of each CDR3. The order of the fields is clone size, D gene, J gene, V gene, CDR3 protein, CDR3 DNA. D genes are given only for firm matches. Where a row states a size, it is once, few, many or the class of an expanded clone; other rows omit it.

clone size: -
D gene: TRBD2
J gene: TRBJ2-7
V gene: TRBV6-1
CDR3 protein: CASSEGLAGNSYEQYF
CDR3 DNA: TGTGCCAGCAGTGAAGGTCTAGCGGGGAACTCCTACGAGCAGTACTTC

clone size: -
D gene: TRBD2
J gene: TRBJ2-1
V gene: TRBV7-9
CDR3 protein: CASSLLAGFHNEQFF
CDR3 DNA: TGTGCCAGCAGCCTACTAGCGGGGTTCCACAATGAGCAGTTCTTC

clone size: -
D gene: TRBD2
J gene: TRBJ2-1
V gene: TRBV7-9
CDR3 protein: CASSRPGTSLDEQFF
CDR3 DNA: TGTGCCAGCAGCCGTCCCGGGACTAGCCTAGATGAGCAGTTCTTC

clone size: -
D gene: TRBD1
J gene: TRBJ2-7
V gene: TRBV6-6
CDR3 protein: CASSATGGYEQYF
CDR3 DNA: TGTGCCAGCAGTGCGACAGGGGGCTACGAGCAGTACTTC

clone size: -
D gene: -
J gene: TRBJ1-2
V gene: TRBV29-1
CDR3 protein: CSVEEGKGSYTF
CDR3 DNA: TGCAGCGTTGAAGAGGGTAAGGGGAGCTACACCTTC

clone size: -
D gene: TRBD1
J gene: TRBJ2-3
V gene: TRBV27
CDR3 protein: CASSFGQGYTDTQYF
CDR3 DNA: TGTGCCAGCAGTTTCGGACAGGGCTACACAGATACGCAGTATTTT

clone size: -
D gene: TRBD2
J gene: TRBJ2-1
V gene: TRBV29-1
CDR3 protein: CSVSGRASDEQFF
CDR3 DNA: TGCAGCGTATCTGGGAGGGCGTCCGATGAGCAGTTCTTC

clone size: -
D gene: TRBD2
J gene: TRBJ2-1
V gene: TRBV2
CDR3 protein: CASTLGGLAGSHNEQFF
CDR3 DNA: TGTGCCAGCACCCTTGGGGGACTAGCGGGTTCTCACAATGAGCAGTTCTTC

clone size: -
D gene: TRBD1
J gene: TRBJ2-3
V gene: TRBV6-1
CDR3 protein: CASSELRTGLRDTQYF
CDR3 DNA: TGTGCCAGCAGTGAATTAAGGACAGGGTTGAGAGATACGCAGTATTTT

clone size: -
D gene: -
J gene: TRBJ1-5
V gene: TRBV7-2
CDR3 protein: CASSFVTGGLGGRPQHF
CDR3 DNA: TGTGCCAGCAGCTTTGTGACCGGGGGGCTTGGGGGACGGCCCCAGCATTTT

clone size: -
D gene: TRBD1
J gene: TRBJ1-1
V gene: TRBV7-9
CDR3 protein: CASNPRDRGAPEAFF
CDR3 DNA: TGTGCCAGTAATCCGCGCGACAGGGGGGCCCCTGAAGCTTTCTTT

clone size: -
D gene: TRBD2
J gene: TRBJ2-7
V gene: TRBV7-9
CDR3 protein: CASSLSSSGGSYEQYF
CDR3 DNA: TGTGCCAGCAGCTTATCGTCTAGCGGGGGCTCCTACGAGCAGTACTTC

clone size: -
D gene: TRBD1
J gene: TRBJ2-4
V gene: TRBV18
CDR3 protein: CASSFTETGQGHKNIQYF
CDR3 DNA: TGTGCCAGCTCATTCACGGAAACGGGACAGGGACACAAAAACATTCAGTACTTC

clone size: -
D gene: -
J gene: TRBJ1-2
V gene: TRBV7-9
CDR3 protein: CASSLYLGDGYTF
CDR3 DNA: TGTGCCAGCAGCTTATATCTAGGGGATGGCTACACCTTC

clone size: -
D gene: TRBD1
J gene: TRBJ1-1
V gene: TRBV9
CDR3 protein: CASSATGRRNTEAFF
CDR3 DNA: TGTGCCAGCAGCGCGACAGGGAGGAGAAACACTGAAGCTTTCTTT

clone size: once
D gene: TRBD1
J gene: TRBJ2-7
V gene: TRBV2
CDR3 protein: CASSETGTGGREQYF
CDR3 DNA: TGTGCCAGCAGTGAAACCGGGACAGGGGGCCGCGAGCAGTACTTC

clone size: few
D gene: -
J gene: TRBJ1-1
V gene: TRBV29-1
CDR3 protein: CSVGRGPTEAFF
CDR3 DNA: TGCAGCGTGGGCCGGGGTCCCACTGAAGCTTTCTTT

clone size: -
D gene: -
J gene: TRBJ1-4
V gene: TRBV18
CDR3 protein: CASSREAGSDEKLFF
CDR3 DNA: TGTGCCAGCTCACGGGAGGCAGGGAGCGATGAAAAACTGTTTTTT

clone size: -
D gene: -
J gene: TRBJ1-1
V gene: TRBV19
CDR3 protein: CASSPQTAPVNTEAFF
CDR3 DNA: TGTGCCAGTAGTCCACAGACCGCGCCTGTGAACACTGAAGCTTTCTTT

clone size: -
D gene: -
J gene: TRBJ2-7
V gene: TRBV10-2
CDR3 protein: CASGLGVPYEQYF
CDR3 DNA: TGCGCCAGCGGTCTAGGGGTTCCCTACGAGCAGTACTTC

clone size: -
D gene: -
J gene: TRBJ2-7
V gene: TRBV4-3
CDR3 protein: CASSHSRTSYEQYF
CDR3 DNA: TGCGCCAGCAGCCACTCTAGGACTTCCTACGAGCAGTACTTC

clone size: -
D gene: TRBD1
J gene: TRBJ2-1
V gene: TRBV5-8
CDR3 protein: CASGEGQAPTGEQFF
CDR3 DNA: TGTGCCAGCGGCGAAGGACAGGCCCCTACTGGGGAGCAGTTCTTC

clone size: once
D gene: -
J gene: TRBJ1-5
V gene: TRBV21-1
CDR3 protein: CASKWWDNLINQPQHF
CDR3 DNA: TGTGCCAGCAAATGGTGGGACAACCTAATTAATCAGCCCCAGCATTTT

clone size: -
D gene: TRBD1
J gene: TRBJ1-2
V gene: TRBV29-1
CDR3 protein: CSVESADWGQPGYTF
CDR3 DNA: TGCAGCGTTGAGAGCGCCGATTGGGGACAGCCTGGCTACACCTTC

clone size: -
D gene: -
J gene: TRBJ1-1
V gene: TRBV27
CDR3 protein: CASSLEQGSSEAFF
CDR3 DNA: TGTGCCAGCAGTTTGGAGCAGGGGAGCTCTGAAGCTTTCTTT

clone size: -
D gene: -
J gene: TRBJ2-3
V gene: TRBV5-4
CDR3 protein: CASSLLQRDETDTQYF
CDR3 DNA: TGTGCCAGCAGCTTGCTCCAGCGAGACGAAACAGATACGCAGTATTTT

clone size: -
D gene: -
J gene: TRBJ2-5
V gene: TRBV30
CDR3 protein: CAWSVLGIRRTQYF
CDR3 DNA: TGTGCCTGGAGTGTACTCGGTATCCGGAGGACCCAGTACTTC

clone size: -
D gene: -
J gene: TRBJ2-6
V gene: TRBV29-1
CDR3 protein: CSDRNNRGSSGANVLTF
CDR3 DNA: TGCAGCGACCGAAATAACAGAGGGAGCTCTGGGGCCAACGTCCTGACTTTC

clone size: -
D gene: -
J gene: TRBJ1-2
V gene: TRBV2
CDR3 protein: CATTSGTFYGYTF
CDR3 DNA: TGTGCCACTACCTCCGGGACATTCTACGGCTACACCTTC

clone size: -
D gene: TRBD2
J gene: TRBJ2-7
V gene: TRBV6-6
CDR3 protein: CASSRRGGSYEQYF
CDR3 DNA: TGTGCCAGCAGCCGGCGGGGGGGGTCCTACGAGCAGTACTTC

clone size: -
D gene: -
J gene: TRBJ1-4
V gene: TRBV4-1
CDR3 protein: CASSQDREAGQADNEKLFF
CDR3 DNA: TGCGCCAGCAGCCAAGATAGGGAGGCCGGGCAGGCCGATAATGAAAAACTGTTTTTT

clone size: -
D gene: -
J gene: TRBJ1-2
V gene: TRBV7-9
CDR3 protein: CASSLTSYGYTF
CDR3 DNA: TGTGCCAGCAGCCTAACCTCCTATGGCTACACCTTC

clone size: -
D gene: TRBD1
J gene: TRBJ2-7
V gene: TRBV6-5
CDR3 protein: CASSSETGSYEQYF
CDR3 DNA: TGTGCCAGCAGTAGTGAGACAGGGTCATACGAGCAGTACTTC

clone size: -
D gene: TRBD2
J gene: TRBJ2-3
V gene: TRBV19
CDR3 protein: CASSTSGNRGADTQYF
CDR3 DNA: TGTGCCAGTAGTACTAGCGGGAACCGCGGCGCAGATACGCAGTATTTT

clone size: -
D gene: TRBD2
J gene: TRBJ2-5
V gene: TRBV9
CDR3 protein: CASSVGGANLQETQYF
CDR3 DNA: TGTGCCAGCAGCGTCGGGGGGGCGAACTTGCAAGAGACCCAGTACTTC